These T cell receptor beta chains were read from a single sample in a study of cytomegalovirus exposure and HLA in healthy donors. Repertoires were generated with immunoSEQ multiplex PCR, while TCRdb's copy carries only in-frame clones and drops some. Of some 130,000 clones listed, approximately 78% are singletons. The source material was PBMCs. The receptors were sampled from a female donor in good health and CMV-seronegative. Both conserved end residues are part of each CDR3. Each record gives: D gene, V gene, clone size, J gene, CDR3 protein, CDR3 DNA. A D gene is named only where the DNA matches it firmly. Some rows mark clone size as missing; the rest say once, few, many or name a class of expanded clone.

d_gene: .; v_gene: TRBV7-3; abundance: few; j_gene: TRBJ2-7; CDR3aa: CASSQDSSYEQYF; CDR3nt: TGTGCCAGCAGCCAGGACAGTTCCTACGAGCAGTACTTC
d_gene: .; v_gene: TRBV5-5; abundance: .; j_gene: TRBJ2-2; CDR3aa: CASSLPYTGELFF; CDR3nt: TGTGCCAGCAGCTTGCCTTACACCGGGGAGCTGTTTTTT
d_gene: TRBD2; v_gene: TRBV7-9; abundance: once; j_gene: TRBJ2-7; CDR3aa: CASIVEGRVYEQYF; CDR3nt: TGTGCCAGCATCGTGGAAGGGAGGGTCTACGAGCAGTACTTC
d_gene: .; v_gene: TRBV7-2; abundance: .; j_gene: TRBJ2-3; CDR3aa: CASSLGFHSSTDTQYF; CDR3nt: TGTGCCAGCAGCTTAGGCTTCCACTCTAGCACAGATACGCAGTATTTT
d_gene: TRBD1; v_gene: TRBV28; abundance: .; j_gene: TRBJ1-2; CDR3aa: CASSARGQGYGYTF; CDR3nt: TGTGCCAGCAGTGCCAGGGGGCAAGGTTATGGCTACACCTTC
d_gene: .; v_gene: TRBV18; abundance: .; j_gene: TRBJ1-5; CDR3aa: CASSKGGAGDQPQHF; CDR3nt: TGTGCCAGCTCAAAGGGGGGGGCAGGGGATCAGCCCCAGCATTTT
d_gene: .; v_gene: TRBV5-4; abundance: .; j_gene: TRBJ2-2; CDR3aa: CASSLLQGNTGELFF; CDR3nt: TGTGCCAGCAGCTTGTTACAGGGGAACACCGGGGAGCTGTTTTTT
d_gene: .; v_gene: TRBV2; abundance: .; j_gene: TRBJ2-1; CDR3aa: CASSADTSSYNEQFF; CDR3nt: TGTGCCAGCAGTGCCGATACCAGCTCCTACAATGAGCAGTTCTTC
d_gene: TRBD1; v_gene: TRBV5-1; abundance: .; j_gene: TRBJ1-4; CDR3aa: CASSYDRGWLFF; CDR3nt: TGCGCCAGCAGCTACGACAGGGGGTGGCTGTTTTTT
d_gene: .; v_gene: TRBV27; abundance: .; j_gene: TRBJ2-7; CDR3aa: CASHPGSRIYEQYF; CDR3nt: TGTGCCAGCCATCCGGGGTCCAGAATCTACGAGCAGTACTTC
d_gene: .; v_gene: TRBV28; abundance: .; j_gene: TRBJ1-5; CDR3aa: CASSTVNQPQHF; CDR3nt: TGTGCCAGCAGTACGGTTAATCAGCCCCAGCATTTT
d_gene: TRBD1; v_gene: TRBV2; abundance: .; j_gene: TRBJ1-4; CDR3aa: CASGWDRSNEKLFF; CDR3nt: TGTGCCAGCGGTTGGGACAGGTCTAATGAAAAACTGTTTTTT
d_gene: TRBD1; v_gene: TRBV4-3; abundance: .; j_gene: TRBJ2-1; CDR3aa: CASSLGTVPYNEQFF; CDR3nt: TGCGCCAGCAGCCTCGGGACAGTGCCCTACAATGAGCAGTTCTTC
d_gene: .; v_gene: TRBV12-1; abundance: .; j_gene: TRBJ1-1; CDR3aa: CASSPDRVLNTEAFF; CDR3nt: TGTGCCAGCAGCCCAGACAGGGTTCTGAACACTGAAGCTTTCTTT
d_gene: TRBD1; v_gene: TRBV28; abundance: .; j_gene: TRBJ1-4; CDR3aa: CASRGWTGNEKLFF; CDR3nt: TGTGCCAGCAGGGGCTGGACAGGGAATGAAAAACTGTTTTTT
d_gene: .; v_gene: TRBV5-1; abundance: .; j_gene: TRBJ2-5; CDR3aa: CASSPLEGGGKTQYF; CDR3nt: TGCGCCAGCAGCCCGCTTGAGGGAGGCGGAAAGACCCAGTACTTC
d_gene: TRBD2; v_gene: TRBV5-6; abundance: .; j_gene: TRBJ2-1; CDR3aa: CASSLAGTSLYNEQFF; CDR3nt: TGTGCCAGCAGCTTGGCCGGGACTAGCCTATACAATGAGCAGTTCTTC
d_gene: TRBD2; v_gene: TRBV5-1; abundance: .; j_gene: TRBJ2-7; CDR3aa: CASSPGLAGYYEQYF; CDR3nt: TGCGCCAGCAGCCCGGGACTAGCGGGATACTACGAGCAGTACTTC
d_gene: .; v_gene: TRBV11-3; abundance: .; j_gene: TRBJ1-3; CDR3aa: CASSRSSGNTIYF; CDR3nt: TGTGCCAGCAGCCGGAGCTCTGGAAACACCATATATTTT
d_gene: TRBD1; v_gene: TRBV30; abundance: .; j_gene: TRBJ2-7; CDR3aa: CAWMGQGYEQYF; CDR3nt: TGTGCCTGGATGGGACAGGGCTACGAGCAGTACTTC
d_gene: .; v_gene: TRBV4-3; abundance: .; j_gene: TRBJ2-2; CDR3aa: CASSHLGEANTGELFF; CDR3nt: TGCGCCAGCAGCCACCTAGGGGAAGCGAACACCGGGGAGCTGTTTTTT
d_gene: TRBD1; v_gene: TRBV15; abundance: .; j_gene: TRBJ1-5; CDR3aa: CATSRALNTGGVQPQHF; CDR3nt: TGTGCCACCAGCAGAGCCCTTAACACAGGGGGCGTTCAGCCCCAGCATTTT
d_gene: .; v_gene: TRBV19; abundance: .; j_gene: TRBJ1-2; CDR3aa: CASSNRELGYGYTF; CDR3nt: TGTGCCAGTAGTAACAGGGAGCTCGGCTATGGCTACACCTTC
d_gene: TRBD1; v_gene: TRBV19; abundance: .; j_gene: TRBJ1-1; CDR3aa: CASSLGQTEAFF; CDR3nt: TGTGCCAGTAGTTTGGGACAGACTGAAGCTTTCTTT
d_gene: .; v_gene: TRBV6-5; abundance: once; j_gene: TRBJ1-2; CDR3aa: CASRRVDYGYTF; CDR3nt: TGTGCCAGCCGGAGGGTCGACTATGGCTACACCTTC
d_gene: .; v_gene: TRBV12-5; abundance: .; j_gene: TRBJ2-1; CDR3aa: CASGLLVNNEQFF; CDR3nt: TGTGCTAGTGGTTTACTTGTAAACAATGAGCAGTTCTTC
d_gene: .; v_gene: TRBV30; abundance: .; j_gene: TRBJ1-2; CDR3aa: CAWEDRTLGYGYTF; CDR3nt: TGTGCCTGGGAAGACAGAACCCTAGGCTATGGCTACACCTTC
d_gene: TRBD2; v_gene: TRBV28; abundance: .; j_gene: TRBJ2-1; CDR3aa: CASSRTSGKDEQFF; CDR3nt: TGTGCCAGCAGTAGGACTAGCGGGAAAGATGAGCAGTTCTTC
d_gene: .; v_gene: TRBV7-6; abundance: .; j_gene: TRBJ1-2; CDR3aa: CASSLGPQGYGYTF; CDR3nt: TGTGCCAGCAGCTTAGGCCCTCAGGGCTATGGCTACACCTTC
d_gene: .; v_gene: TRBV7-9; abundance: .; j_gene: TRBJ1-5; CDR3aa: CASSSQGFNQPQHF; CDR3nt: TGTGCCAGCAGCTCCCAGGGTTTCAATCAGCCCCAGCATTTT